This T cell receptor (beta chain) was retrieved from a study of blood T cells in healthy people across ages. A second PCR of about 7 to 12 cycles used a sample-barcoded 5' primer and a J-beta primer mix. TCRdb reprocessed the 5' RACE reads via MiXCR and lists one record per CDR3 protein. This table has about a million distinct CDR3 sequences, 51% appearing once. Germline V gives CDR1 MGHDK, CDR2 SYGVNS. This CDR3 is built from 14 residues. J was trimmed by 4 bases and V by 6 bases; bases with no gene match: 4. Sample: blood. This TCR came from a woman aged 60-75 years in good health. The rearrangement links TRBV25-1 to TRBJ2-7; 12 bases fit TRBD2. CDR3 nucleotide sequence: TGTGCCAGCAGAAGGACTAGCGGGATGTACGAGCAGTACTTC. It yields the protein CASRRTSGMYEQYF.